This T cell receptor beta chain appears in the sequencing data of a study of technical replicates of blood from several donors. The germline V gene has CDR1 MNHNY and CDR2 SVGAGI (reference sequence). The junction had 4 bases not matched to a gene; V was cut back by 6 bases and J by 0 bases. This CDR3 has 15 residues. TCRdb's copy holds only in-frame clones and misses some; the assay was immunoSEQ multiplex PCR. The sample shows about 84,000 clones, roughly 98% of them seen only once. This sequence joins TRBV6-6 and TRBJ1-4; 7 bases match TRBD1. The receptor's source is a human donor in good health. Sequencing was done on a sample of T cells isolated from PBMCs. CDR3: CASRDTGATNEKLFF. As DNA, the CDR3 is TGTGCCAGCAGGGACACAGGGGCAACTAATGAAAAACTGTTTTTT.